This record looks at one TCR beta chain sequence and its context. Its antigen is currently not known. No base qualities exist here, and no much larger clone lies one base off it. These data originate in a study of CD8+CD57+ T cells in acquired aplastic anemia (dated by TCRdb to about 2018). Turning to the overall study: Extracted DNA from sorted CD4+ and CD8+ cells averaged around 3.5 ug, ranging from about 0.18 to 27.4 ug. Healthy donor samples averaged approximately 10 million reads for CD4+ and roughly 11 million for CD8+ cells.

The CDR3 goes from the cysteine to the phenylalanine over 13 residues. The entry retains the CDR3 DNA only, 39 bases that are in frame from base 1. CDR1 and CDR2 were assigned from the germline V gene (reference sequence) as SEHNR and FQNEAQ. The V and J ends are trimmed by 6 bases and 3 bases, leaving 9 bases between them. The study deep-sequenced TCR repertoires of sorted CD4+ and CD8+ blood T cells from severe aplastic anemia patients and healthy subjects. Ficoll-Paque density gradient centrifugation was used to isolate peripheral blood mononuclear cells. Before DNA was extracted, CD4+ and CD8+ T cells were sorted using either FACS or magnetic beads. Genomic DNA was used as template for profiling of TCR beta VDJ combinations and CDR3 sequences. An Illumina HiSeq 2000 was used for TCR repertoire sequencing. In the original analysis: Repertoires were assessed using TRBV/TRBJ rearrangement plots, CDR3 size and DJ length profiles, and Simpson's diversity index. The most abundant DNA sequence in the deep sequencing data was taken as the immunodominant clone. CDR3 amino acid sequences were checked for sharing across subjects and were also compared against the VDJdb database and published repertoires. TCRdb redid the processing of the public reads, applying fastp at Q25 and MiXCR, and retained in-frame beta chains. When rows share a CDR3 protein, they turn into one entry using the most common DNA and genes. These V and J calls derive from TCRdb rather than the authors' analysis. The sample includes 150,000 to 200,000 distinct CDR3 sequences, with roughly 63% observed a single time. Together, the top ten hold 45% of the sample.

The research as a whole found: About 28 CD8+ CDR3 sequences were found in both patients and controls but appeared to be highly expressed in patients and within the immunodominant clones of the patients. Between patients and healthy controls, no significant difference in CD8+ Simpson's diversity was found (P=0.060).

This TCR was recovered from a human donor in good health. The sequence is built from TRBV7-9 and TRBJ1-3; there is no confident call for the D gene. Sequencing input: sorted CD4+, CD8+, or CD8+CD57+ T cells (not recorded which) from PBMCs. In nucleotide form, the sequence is TGTGCCAGCAGTTTACGGGGTGGAAACACCATATATTTT. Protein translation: CASSLRGGNTIYF. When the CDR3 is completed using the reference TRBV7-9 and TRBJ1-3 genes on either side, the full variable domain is DTGVSQNPRHKITKRGQNVTFRCDPISEHNRLYWYRQTLGQGPEFLTYFQNEAQLEKSRLLSDRFSAERPKGSFSTLEIQRTEQGDSAMYLCASSLRGGNTIYFGEGSWLTVV.